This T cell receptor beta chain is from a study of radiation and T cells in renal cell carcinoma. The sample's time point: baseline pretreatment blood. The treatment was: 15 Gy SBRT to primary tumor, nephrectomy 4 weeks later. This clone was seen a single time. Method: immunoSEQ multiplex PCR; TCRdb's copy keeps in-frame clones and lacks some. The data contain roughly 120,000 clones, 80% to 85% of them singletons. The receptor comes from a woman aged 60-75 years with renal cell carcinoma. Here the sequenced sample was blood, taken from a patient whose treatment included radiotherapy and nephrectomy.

The CDR3: CARRGDSRTSGNTIYF. For the CDR3, the DNA is TGTGCCAGAAGGGGGGACTCCCGGACCTCTGGAAACACCATATATTTT. The chain joins TRBV5-3 to TRBJ1-3; D perhaps matches TRBD1 (5 bases). TRBV5-3 is placed among ORFs of uncertain function. CDR3 length: 16 amino acids. Trimming removed 5 bases at V and 0 bases at J, with 15 bases between.